These 20 T cell receptor beta chains were all obtained from the same sample, sequenced in a study of beta chain features in type 1 diabetes (dated by TCRdb to 2017 to 2018). The method behind the library was the immunoSEQ multiplex PCR assay. All of the isolated RNA was reverse transcribed with the High Capacity cDNA Reverse Transcription Kit, so expressed TCRB transcripts were sequenced. In TCRdb, the immuneACCESS table is reduced to in-frame sequences with V and J assigned. These tables do not hold every clone; where another copy was compared, an unresolved V gene accounts for under half, and the others remain unexplained. The sample table records 200,000 to 250,000 clones; roughly 11% of these occur just once. The ten largest account for 1% to 1.5% of the sample. Sequencing input: central memory CD4+ T cells from blood. Source of these receptors: a young man in good health.

There are a few counts of this clone. This chain links TRBV28 with TRBJ1-5, with D perhaps matching TRBD1 (5 bases). Germline V gene data show CDR1 as MDHEN and CDR2 as SYDVKM. This CDR3 has 14 residues. V dropped 6 bases and J dropped 4 bases, with 13 bases sitting between them. CDR3 in amino acids: CASRMGQRNQPQHF. The CDR3 DNA follows: TGTGCCAGCAGGATGGGGCAGAGGAATCAGCCCCAGCATTTT.

The chain couples TRBV13 to TRBJ1-2, with 7 positions matching TRBD1. CDR1 is PRHDT, CDR2 FYEKMQ, per germline (reference sequence). The CDR3 has 13 amino acids. J lost 4 bases, V lost 6 bases, and 5 bases had no gene match. The CDR3 region is CASRLKGAYGYTF. In nucleotides, the CDR3 is TGTGCCAGCAGACTTAAGGGGGCCTATGGCTACACCTTC.

This clone was seen more than once but under ten times. The V and J genes are TRBV5-1 and TRBJ2-1, with D perhaps TRBD2 (5 bases). CDR1 is SGHRS, CDR2 YFSETQ, per germline. The CDR3 runs to 15 residues. Trimming removed 4 bases from V and 0 bases from J, with 11 bases in between. For the CDR3, the DNA is TGCGCCAGCAGCGTTCAGCGGAGCTCCTACAATGAGCAGTTCTTC. Translation: CASSVQRSSYNEQFF.

By frequency in the sample, this clone is medium-sized. V usage is TRBV14 and J usage is TRBJ2-7; D is ambiguous. This CDR3 contains 13 residues. V lost 0 bases, J lost 9 bases, and 12 bases lay in between. Germline lookup yields CDR1 SGHDN and CDR2 FVKESK. The CDR3 DNA follows: TGTGCCAGCAGCCAAGATCTGCATGCTTTGCAGTACTTC. Translation gives CASSQDLHALQYF.

There are many counts of this clone. The chain links TRBV5-6 to TRBJ2-1; D ambiguous. The CDR3 runs 13 residues. Germline CDR1 and CDR2: SGHDT and YYEEEE. V lost 3 bases, J lost 10 bases, and 14 bases lay in between. This CDR3 reads CASSSPTGSEQFF. DNA of the CDR3: TGTGCCAGCAGCTCCCCGACTGGTAGCGAGCAGTTCTTC.

In this sample, this clone turned up a few times. This sequence may be a read error, since a much larger clone differs from it by one base. This chain connects TRBV28 to TRBJ2-3; 8 bases agree with TRBD2. CDR1 MDHEN and CDR2 SYDVKM come from the germline V gene. This CDR3 spans 18 amino acids. With 2 bases clipped from V and 0 bases from J, the junction kept 10 bases outside the gene matches. Written as DNA, the CDR3 is TGTGCCAGCAGTTTACGTCGGGATAGCGGGGCTAGCACAGATACGCAGTATTTT. The encoded protein is CASSLRRDSGASTDTQYF.

This clone was recorded a few times. V usage is TRBV4-1 and J usage is TRBJ2-7, with a tentative D call TRBD2 (5 bases). V lost 0 bases to trimming and J lost 0 bases, with 15 bases between them. The CDR3 is made up of 17 amino acids. CDR1 is MGHRA and CDR2 is YSYEKL in the germline V gene. CDR3 sequence reads: CASSQEKSGIPSYEQYF. CDR3 coding DNA: TGCGCCAGCAGCCAAGAAAAGTCCGGGATTCCCTCCTACGAGCAGTACTTC.

This clone was seen a few times. CDR3 sequence: CSVTRWGTDTQYF. The CDR3 coding sequence is TGCAGCGTTACACGGTGGGGTACAGATACGCAGTATTTT. The genes are TRBV29-1 and TRBJ2-3; D unresolved. Germline loops: CDR1 SQVTM, CDR2 ANQGSEA. This CDR3 has 13 amino acids. Trimming stripped 5 bases from V and 3 bases from J, with 12 bases between.

The V and J genes are TRBV7-2 and TRBJ2-3; a possible D gene is TRBD2 (5 bases). Trimming shortened V by 2 bases and J by 3 bases, and 12 bases separated the two germline ends. This CDR3 has 15 residues. Germline V gene data show CDR1 as SGHTA and CDR2 as FQGNSA. CDR3 protein: CASSLMRASTDTQYF. CDR3 sequence (DNA): TGTGCCAGCAGCTTAATGCGGGCCTCTACAGATACGCAGTATTTT. Variable domain in full (rest from reference TRBV7-2 and TRBJ2-3): GAGVSQSPSNKVTEKGKDVELRCDPISGHTALYWYRQSLGQGLEFLIYFQGNSAPDKSGLPSDRFSAERTGGSVSTLTIQRTQQEDSAVYLCASSLMRASTDTQYFGPGTRLTVL.

This clone turned up a few times. At the DNA level, this CDR3 is encoded by other sequences in the same sample as well. The J gene is TRBJ2-1, the V gene TRBV7-2; 10 nucleotides match TRBD1. The CDR3 extends over 15 amino acids. After removal of 1 base from V and 5 bases from J, the junction contained 2 bases not matched to a gene. Germline V gene data show CDR1 as SGHTA and CDR2 as FQGNSA. CDR3 sequence: CASSLGGTGDNEQFF. The CDR3 DNA is TGTGCCAGCAGCTTAGGTGGGACAGGGGACAATGAGCAGTTCTTC.

A few counts support this clone. The rearrangement uses TRBV7-2 and TRBJ1-2; 8 bases are a match to TRBD1. Germline loops: CDR1 SGHTA, CDR2 FQGNSA. The trim removed 6 bases at V and 4 bases at J, leaving 4 bases unmatched. CDR3 length: 13 amino acids. The CDR3: CASSPTGGYGYTF. CDR3 sequence (DNA): TGTGCCAGCAGTCCCACAGGGGGCTATGGCTACACCTTC.

This clone has at least ten counts. The rearrangement joins TRBV29-1 to TRBJ1-2; D gene uncertain. V was clipped by 3 bases and J by 5 bases, with 7 bases between them. The CDR3 has 11 amino acids. The germline gives CDR1 SQVTM, CDR2 ANQGSEA. The CDR3 coding sequence is TGCAGCGTTGATCGGGCTTATGGCTACACCTTC. It is translated as CSVDRAYGYTF. Complete variable domain (other parts from reference TRBV29-1 and TRBJ1-2): SAVISQKPSRDICQRGTSLTIQCQVDSQVTMMFWYRQQPGQSLTLIATANQGSEATYESGFVIDKFPISRPNLTFSTLTVSNMSPEDSSIYLCSVDRAYGYTFGSGTRLTVV.

This clone has only a few counts. The rearrangement uses TRBV18 and TRBJ2-1, with unresolved D. V was shortened by 0 bases and J by 5 bases, with 11 bases between the two germline ends. The CDR3 length is 15 residues. Germline V gene lookup returns CDR1 KGHSH and CDR2 LQKENI. For the CDR3, the DNA is TGTGCCAGCTCACCACCGGTAGGATCCAACAATGAGCAGTTCTTC. This translates into CASSPPVGSNNEQFF.

This clone was counted between two and nine times. The chain has TRBV30 and TRBJ2-3; 11 positions match TRBD2. The CDR3 spans 17 residues. The germline V gene encodes CDR1 GTSNPN and CDR2 SVGIG (reference sequence). J was trimmed by 2 bases and V by 1 base; bases with no gene match: 8. CDR3 sequence: CAWSDGTSGLFTDTQYF. The CDR3 DNA follows: TGTGCCTGGAGTGACGGGACTAGCGGCCTATTCACAGATACGCAGTATTTT.

Only a few counts were recorded for this clone. This chain uses TRBV30 with TRBJ2-7; TRBD2 might be the D (6 bases). The germline CDR1 and CDR2 sequences are GTSNPN and SVGIG (reference sequence). The CDR3 is made up of 15 amino acids. The V and J ends lost 0 bases and 1 base respectively, with 13 bases between them. The CDR3 sequence: CAWSVRPSASYEQYF. CDR3 nucleotides: TGTGCCTGGAGTGTACGCCCTAGCGCTTCCTACGAGCAGTACTTC.

The rearrangement joins TRBV7-6 to TRBJ2-7; TRBD1 aligns across 9 bases. Germline assignment: CDR1 SGHVS and CDR2 FNYEAQ. This CDR3 is built from 15 residues. V trimming: 3 bases; J trimming: 5 bases; junction bases outside the gene matches: 8. This chain's CDR3 is CASSFPGTGSNEQYF. CDR3 nucleotides: TGTGCCAGCAGCTTCCCCGGGACAGGGTCGAACGAGCAGTACTTC.

A few counts support this clone. The chain carries TRBV30 and TRBJ1-1; D gene unclear. This CDR3 comprises 12 residues. V was clipped by 2 bases and J by 3 bases, with 7 bases between them. CDR1 and CDR2 from the germline V gene are GTSNPN and SVGIG (reference sequence). CDR3 nucleotide sequence: TGTGCCTGGAGTCTTCATCACACTGAAGCTTTCTTT. Translating it yields CAWSLHHTEAFF.

In this sample, this clone turned up many times. The V and J genes are TRBV4-3 and TRBJ2-1, with a weak D call TRBD2 (5 bases). Germline V lookup: CDR1 LGHNA, CDR2 YSLEER. The CDR3 covers 17 residues. With 3 bases removed from V and 4 bases from J, the gap between germline ends came to 19 bases. The CDR3 region has the DNA TGCGCCAGCAGCCAGTATTCCGGGATCTCAACTTACAATGAGCAGTTCTTC. It yields the protein CASSQYSGISTYNEQFF.

CDR3 in DNA: TGTGCCAGCAGCCAGGACAGGCGCGAGCAGTACTTC. Translation gives CASSQDRREQYF. V gene TRBV5-4 combines with J gene TRBJ2-7; TRBD1 agrees at 7 bases. The V gene end was trimmed by 4 bases and the J gene end by 6 bases; junction bases not matched to a gene: 4. This CDR3 spans 12 amino acids. The germline V gene has CDR1 SGHNT and CDR2 YYREEE (reference sequence).

V is TRBV9 and J is TRBJ2-3; tentative D call: TRBD2 (6 bases). The germline V gene has CDR1 SGDLS and CDR2 YYNGEE. Between the trimmed V and J ends, which lost 0 bases and 2 bases, there was a span of 10 bases. The CDR3 contains 15 residues. The CDR3 spells CASSVVAGTTDTQYF. The CDR3 DNA follows: TGTGCCAGCAGCGTAGTGGCGGGAACCACAGATACGCAGTATTTT. The entire variable domain, with the rest obtained from reference TRBV9 and TRBJ2-3, is as follows: DSGVTQTPKHLITATGQRVTLRCSPRSGDLSVYWYQQSLDQGLQFLIQYYNGEERAKGNILERFSAQQFPDLHSELNLSSLELGDSALYFCASSVVAGTTDTQYFGPGTRLTVL.